One and the same sample provided the 24 T cell receptor beta chains below, sequenced in a study of monozygotic twins with inflammatory bowel disease. Using the 5' RACE reads, TCRdb records one entry per CDR3 protein without DNA. This sample's clone table lists approximately 400,000 distinct CDR3 sequences. Sequenced material: blood. All receptors come from a human donor with ulcerative colitis or Crohn's disease, or a healthy co-twin of an affected twin (not recorded which).

The chain carries TRBV29-1 and TRBJ2-3; the D gene TCRdb calls, TRBD1, cannot be checked with no DNA. The CDR3 runs to 14 residues. Germline V gene sequence: CDR1 SQVTM, CDR2 ANQGSEA. This CDR3 reads CSVLARPPGDTQYF.

J is TRBJ2-1 and V is TRBV5-5. The CDR3 is 13 amino acids. The germline CDR1 and CDR2 sequences are SGHKS and YYEKEE (reference sequence). CDR3 region: CASSLYPRDEQFF.

V gene TRBV20-1 combines with J gene TRBJ1-1. From germline, CDR1 is DFQATT and CDR2 SNEGSKA (reference sequence). This CDR3 comprises 14 residues. CDR3 loop: CSASSLAASTEAFF.

The rearrangement uses TRBV11-2 and TRBJ2-1; TCRdb proposes TRBD1, but this gene call is untestable without DNA. There are 16 residues in the CDR3. Germline V CDR1 and CDR2: SGHAT, FQNNGV. The chain's CDR3 is CASSLAPDRGHNEQFF.

The genes are TRBV2 and TRBJ2-4; TCRdb gives TRBD2 as the D gene, but with no DNA this cannot be confirmed. Per germline, CDR1 SNHLY and CDR2 FYNNEI. CDR3 length equals 17 residues. CDR3 residues: CASSEGASHLAKNIQYF.

V and J are TRBV20-1 and TRBJ2-5; TCRdb's D gene call, TRBD1, goes unchecked for lack of DNA. Germline V lookup: CDR1 DFQATT, CDR2 SNEGSKA (reference sequence). There are 16 residues in the CDR3. The CDR3 spells CSARVPGGRREETQYF.

The chain joins TRBV15 to TRBJ2-4; TCRdb gives TRBD1 as the D gene, but with no DNA this cannot be confirmed. The length of the CDR3 is 13 residues. The germline CDR1 and CDR2 sequences are LNHNV and YYDKDF (reference sequence). The chain's CDR3 is CATSSSGINIQYF.

This CDR3 is CASSYLGEDTDTQYF. The rearrangement joins TRBV6-5 to TRBJ2-3; TCRdb names TRBD2, which stays unverified in the absence of DNA. CDR1 is MNHEY, CDR2 SVGAGI, per germline. The CDR3 is 15 amino acids.

The V gene is TRBV29-1, the J gene TRBJ2-2; TCRdb's assignment of TRBD1 cannot be checked, as there is no DNA. Germline-derived CDR1 and CDR2 are SQVTM and ANQGSEA. This CDR3 has 15 residues. The CDR3: CSVEKGTGGAGELFF.

The chain is built from TRBV5-1 and TRBJ2-1; TCRdb's D call, TRBD2, is unchecked because there is no DNA. Germline assignment: CDR1 SGHRS and CDR2 YFSETQ. This CDR3 region has 15 residues. The CDR3 here is CASTIRLAGNNEQFF.

The CDR3 reads CSVVSSGPATDTQYF. The V and J genes are TRBV29-1 and TRBJ2-3; the D call from TCRdb, TRBD2, cannot be confirmed without DNA. Germline CDR1 SQVTM, CDR2 ANQGSEA. The CDR3 length is 15 residues.

The rearrangement links TRBV11-2 to TRBJ1-5. The CDR3 length is 16 residues. Germline V gene lookup returns CDR1 SGHAT and CDR2 FQNNGV. CDR3 sequence: CASSFDSTYSNQPQHF. The whole variable domain, remainder taken from reference TRBV11-2 and TRBJ1-5, is EAGVAQSPRYKIIEKRQSVAFWCNPISGHATLYWYQQILGQGPKLLIQFQNNGVVDDSQLPKDRFSAERLKGVDSTLKIQPAKLEDSAVYLCASSFDSTYSNQPQHFGDGTRLSIL.

The J gene is TRBJ2-7, the V gene TRBV27; the D gene TCRdb calls, TRBD2, cannot be checked with no DNA. This CDR3 is 19 amino acids long. Germline assignment: CDR1 MNHEY and CDR2 SMNVEV (reference sequence). The chain's CDR3 is CASSPWTSGRAVSVSEQYF.

The chain is built from TRBV10-3 and TRBJ1-1; without DNA, the TCRdb call of TRBD1 cannot be checked. This CDR3 region has 12 residues. Germline V gives CDR1 ENHRY, CDR2 SYGVKD. The CDR3 is CAISWDGTEAFF.

The chain recombines TRBV2 with TRBJ2-7. CDR1 is SNHLY, CDR2 FYNNEI, per germline. CDR3 length: 15 residues. This CDR3 is CASSEIRGSSYEQYF.

The V gene is TRBV7-2, the J gene TRBJ2-2. The length of the CDR3 is 14 residues. Germline values: CDR1 SGHTA, CDR2 FQGNSA. CDR3 sequence reads: CASSKDGVTGELFF.

This CDR3 reads CASSPTQAGGRDTQYF. V gene TRBV6-1 combines with J gene TRBJ2-3; TCRdb calls TRBD2, which cannot be checked without DNA. The length of the CDR3 is 16 residues. CDR1 MNHNS and CDR2 SASEGT come from the germline V gene.

The chain uses TRBV28 and TRBJ2-7; as DNA is missing, the TRBD1 call by TCRdb cannot be tested. Germline V gene data show CDR1 as MDHEN and CDR2 as SYDVKM. This CDR3 spans 15 amino acids. CDR3 loop: CASSSTPRETYEQYF.

The chain is built from TRBV7-9 and TRBJ2-4; TCRdb picks TRBD2, but there is no DNA to check that call. Germline loops: CDR1 SEHNR, CDR2 FQNEAQ (reference sequence). The CDR3 totals 17 residues. The CDR3 protein is CASSRYSYGRAQNIQYF.

The gene calls are TRBV12-3 or TRBV12-4 and TRBJ2-7. The CDR3 has 12 residues. This CDR3 is CASSGLLQKMYF.

The CDR3: CASSSQGRGFLSNQPQHF. J is TRBJ1-5 and V is TRBV28; the TCRdb D gene call, TRBD1, has no DNA to confirm it. Germline-derived CDR1 and CDR2 are MDHEN and SYDVKM. The length of the CDR3 is 18 residues.

The V gene is TRBV25-1, the J gene TRBJ1-5; TCRdb's D call, TRBD1, is unchecked because there is no DNA. The CDR3 has 17 residues. The germline CDR1 and CDR2 sequences are MGHDK and SYGVNS. CDR3 amino acids: CASSETGSGMGNQPQHF.

This chain links TRBV25-1 with TRBJ2-7; TCRdb picks TRBD2, but there is no DNA to check that call. Germline CDR1 and CDR2: MGHDK and SYGVNS. The CDR3 contains 15 residues. The CDR3 loop reads CASSDLGGGVDEQYF.

The rearrangement links TRBV28 to TRBJ2-1. Germline V CDR1 and CDR2: MDHEN, SYDVKM. This CDR3 is built from 13 residues. The CDR3 here is CACSLNRRHEQFF.